Presented here are 28 T cell receptor beta chains from one specimen sequenced in a study of glioma-infiltrating T cells. The iRepertoire nested amplicon-rescue multiplex PCR amplified TCR alpha and beta CDR3s from RNA. TCRdb itself ran the multiplex PCR reads through MiXCR, one entry per CDR3 protein. Here the sample spans around 93,000 distinct CDR3 sequences, approximately 39% being singletons. The source material was glioma tissue, nonneoplastic brain tissue, or PBMCs (not recorded which). Receptors originate from a human donor with low-grade glioma or glioblastoma, undergoing nonglioma brain surgery, or in good health (not recorded which).

Concerning this clonotype itself: This may arise from a read error, as a much more abundant clone is one base away. The rearrangement joins TRBV19 to TRBJ2-7, with 11 bases identical to TRBD2. The CDR3 has 15 residues. CDR1 is LNHDA, CDR2 SQIVND, per germline (reference sequence). Trimming cost V 3 bases and J 4 bases; bases outside gene matches: 5. CDR3 nucleotides: TGTGCCAGTAGTATTTCTAGCGGGAGGTATTACGAGCAGTACTTC. Translating it yields CASSISSGRYYEQYF.

Remarks on this clonotype: This sequence may be a read error, since a much larger clone differs from it by one base. V usage is TRBV9 and J usage is TRBJ2-1, with D maybe TRBD1 (6 bases). There are 15 residues in the CDR3. The germline V gene encodes CDR1 SGDLS and CDR2 YYNGEE. This chain's CDR3 is CASSVAPGGNNKQFF. For the CDR3, the DNA is TGTGCCAGCAGCGTCGCTCCTGGGGGCAACAATAAGCAGTTCTTC.

This clonotype has ten or more counts. The J gene is TRBJ2-3, the V gene TRBV2; 8 positions agree with TRBD2. This CDR3 is built from 16 residues. Germline values: CDR1 SNHLY, CDR2 FYNNEI. V was pared by 4 bases and J by 8 bases, with 14 bases of the junction left unmatched. The CDR3 nucleotides are TGTGCCAGCAGTGCACTAGCGGTAGACGCCACGCTTACGCAGTATTTT. Amino acids: CASSALAVDATLTQYF.

Remarks on this clonotype: This clone may be a read error of a much larger clone one base away. The V and J genes are TRBV2 and TRBJ1-5, with a tentative D call TRBD1 (6 bases). The germline V and J ends were trimmed by 5 bases and 3 bases, with 14 bases remaining between them. There are 15 residues in the CDR3. Germline V CDR1 and CDR2: SNHLY, FYNNEI. CDR3 loop: CASSPGTINNQPQHF. CDR3 DNA sequence: TGTGCCAGCAGTCCCGGGACAATCAACAATCAGCCCCAGCATTTT.

Concerning this clonotype: A much larger clone sits a single nucleotide away, making a read error possible. The chain joins TRBV5-4 to TRBJ2-1; 7 nucleotides match TRBD1. The CDR3 has 16 amino acids. Germline V gene data show CDR1 as SGHNT and CDR2 as YYREEE (reference sequence). Germline trimming cut 0 bases from V and 6 bases from J; bases unmatched to any gene: 9. The DNA for the CDR3 is TGTGCCAGCAGCTTGGCCGTGGACAGGTACACCAATGAGCAGTTCTTC. Translating it yields CASSLAVDRYTNEQFF.

This clonotype was recorded many times. The J gene is TRBJ1-2, the V gene TRBV4-1; D remains unclear. This CDR3 spans 15 amino acids. V gave up 0 bases and J gave up 2 bases, with 10 bases separating them. Germline assignment: CDR1 MGHRA and CDR2 YSYEKL. In nucleotides, the CDR3 is TGCGCCAGCAGCCAAGATCGGATAGGGAACTATGGCTACACCTTC. Amino acid sequence: CASSQDRIGNYGYTF.

The chain couples TRBV9 to TRBJ2-1; 8 nucleotides agree with TRBD2. This CDR3 has 14 amino acids. Unmatched junction bases numbered 6, after V lost 4 bases and J lost 6 bases. Germline-derived CDR1 and CDR2 are SGDLS and YYNGEE. CDR3 amino acids: CASSTGLGSNEQFF. Written as DNA, the CDR3 is TGTGCCAGCAGCACGGGACTAGGAAGCAATGAGCAGTTCTTC.

On this clonotype itself: A much bigger clone sits one base away, suggesting this may be a read error. The chain couples TRBV18 to TRBJ1-4; no reliable D call. The CDR3 runs to 13 residues. Germline V lookup: CDR1 KGHSH, CDR2 LQKENI. The DNA of the CDR3 is TGTGCCGGCTCACCTCCGGGCGGCGGAAAACTGTTTTTT. This encodes CAGSPPGGGKLFF.

The chain uses TRBV4-1 and TRBJ2-1; no clear D gene. Germline CDR1 reads MGHRA; CDR2 reads YSYEKL. This CDR3 is 14 amino acids long. CDR3 DNA sequence: TGCGTTAGCAGCCAATCTTACTCCTACAATGAGCAGTTCTTC. The encoded protein is CVSSQSYSYNEQFF.

This clonotype has a count of ten or more. This chain joins TRBV5-1 and TRBJ2-1, with D perhaps matching TRBD2 (5 bases). V dropped 0 bases and J dropped 3 bases, with 10 bases sitting between them. Germline V gene sequence: CDR1 SGHRS, CDR2 YFSETQ. This CDR3 contains 15 residues. CDR3 region: CASSLEGSVYNEQFF. The CDR3 DNA reads TGCGCCAGCAGCTTGGAGGGTAGCGTCTACAATGAGCAGTTCTTC. The full variable domain, its missing parts supplied by reference TRBV5-1 and TRBJ2-1, is KAGVTQTPRYLIKTRGQQVTLSCSPISGHRSVSWYQQTPGQGLQFLFEYFSETQRNKGNFPGRFSGRQFSNSRSEMNVSTLELGDSALYLCASSLEGSVYNEQFFGPGTRLTVL.

Regarding this clonotype: No conserved phenylalanine or tryptophan is present at the end of the CDR3, so a read error is the likely explanation. J is TRBJ1-1 and V is TRBV29-1; D remains ambiguous. The CDR3 runs 10 residues. The V and J ends lost 0 bases and 10 bases respectively, with 6 bases between them. CDR1 SQVTM and CDR2 ANQGSEA come from the germline V gene. CDR3 amino acids: CSVEEEGAFS. The CDR3 nucleotides are TGCAGCGTTGAAGAGGAGGGAGCTTTCTCT.

Worth noting for this clonotype: A read error is likely, as this CDR3 ends without the conserved phenylalanine or tryptophan. The CDR3 DNA follows: TGCGCCAGCAGCCAAGGGGACAGGTGGTTTGAGACCCAGTACCTC. The encoded protein is CASSQGDRWFETQYL. The chain is built from TRBV4-1 and TRBJ2-5, with 8 bases fitting TRBD1. CDR1 is MGHRA, CDR2 YSYEKL, per germline. The CDR3 length is 15 residues. The V and J ends lost 1 base and 5 bases, in that order; junction bases with no gene match: 6.

The rearrangement joins TRBV28 to TRBJ1-2; D remains ambiguous. The CDR3 is 11 residues long. V lost 6 bases and J 2 bases, leaving 4 bases between the germline ends. Germline values: CDR1 MDHEN, CDR2 SYDVKM. Here the CDR3 reads CASRYNYGYTF. Written as DNA, the CDR3 is TGTGCCAGCAGGTACAACTATGGCTACACCTTC.

Regarding this clonotype: The junction and the germline gene differ at one end; a read error may be behind it. This chain links TRBV20-1 with TRBJ2-1; D call uncertain. Matching the DNA end better, TRBJ2-7 makes the J call doubtful. The CDR3 has 11 residues. Germline V gene data show CDR1 as DFQATT and CDR2 as SNEGSKA (reference sequence). The CDR3 is CNAPGWNEQYF. The CDR3 DNA follows: TGCAATGCTCCCGGTTGGAATGAGCAGTACTTC.

With regard to this clonotype: One end of the junction is discordant with germline, which a read error may explain. This sequence joins TRBV3-1 and TRBJ2-5; D call uncertain. The germline CDR1 and CDR2 sequences are LGHDT and YNNKEL (reference sequence). The CDR3 spans 15 residues. The CDR3 sequence is CASGQVPQRQETQYF. CDR3 coding DNA: TGTGCCAGCGGCCAAGTCCCACAGAGACAAGAGACCCAGTACTTC.

There are many counts of this clonotype. The chain carries TRBV7-2 and TRBJ2-2; D call uncertain. The V gene's germline CDR1 is SGHTA and CDR2 FQGNSA. The CDR3 loop spans 15 amino acids. Trimming cost V 2 bases and J 0 bases, with 7 bases left between them. CDR3 protein: CASSLRSTNTGELFF. CDR3 sequence (DNA): TGTGCCAGCAGCTTACGCAGTACGAACACCGGGGAGCTGTTTTTT.

The chain carries TRBV27 and TRBJ2-7; TRBD1 might be the D (8 bases). This CDR3 has 18 residues. Between the trimmed V and J ends, which lost 6 bases and 5 bases, there was a span of 29 bases. The germline CDR1 and CDR2 sequences are MNHEY and SMNVEV (reference sequence). The CDR3 is CASRTLSLAAGQGHEQYF. In DNA, the CDR3 is TGTGCCAGCAGAACGCTTTCTCTAGCGGCAGGACAGGGCCACGAGCAGTACTTC.

The V call is TRBV29-1, the J call TRBJ2-1; a possible D gene is TRBD1 (5 bases). This CDR3 has 15 amino acids. V lost 3 bases and J 0 bases, leaving 12 bases between the germline ends. The V gene's germline CDR1 is SQVTM and CDR2 ANQGSEA. In nucleotides, the CDR3 is TGCAGCGTTGATAGGGGCAGCAGCTCCTACAATGAGCAGTTCTTC. Its translation: CSVDRGSSSYNEQFF.

As to this clonotype: A much larger clonotype is one base distant, so this may be a read error. The V call is TRBV5-1, the J call TRBJ2-2; 8 bases agree with TRBD1. The germline gives CDR1 SGHRS, CDR2 YFSETQ. This CDR3 contains 19 residues. In DNA form, the CDR3 reads TGCGCCAGCAGATTGGGGGCTCGGACAGGGATAATGAGCACCGGGGAGCTGTTTTTT. Its translation is CASRLGARTGIMSTGELFF.

This clonotype came up many times. The CDR3 region is CSVEEGNYGYTF. For the CDR3, the DNA is TGCAGCGTTGAAGAGGGAAACTATGGCTACACCTTC. This chain joins TRBV29-1 and TRBJ1-2; D is ambiguous. CDR1 and CDR2 (germline): SQVTM, ANQGSEA. V lost 0 bases to trimming and J lost 2 bases, with 4 bases between them. The CDR3 has 12 amino acids. Supplemented by reference TRBV29-1 and TRBJ1-2, the full variable domain reads SAVISQKPSRDICQRGTSLTIQCQVDSQVTMMFWYRQQPGQSLTLIATANQGSEATYESGFVIDKFPISRPNLTFSTLTVSNMSPEDSSIYLCSVEEGNYGYTFGSGTRLTVV.

This clonotype was seen repeatedly, ten times or more. The chain joins TRBV7-6 to TRBJ2-2; D is unresolved. In germline, CDR1 is SGHVS, CDR2 FNYEAQ. V was cut by 2 bases and J by 7 bases, with 8 bases left in between. The CDR3 is 13 amino acids. CDR3 sequence reads: CASSLNTDGELFF. CDR3 DNA sequence: TGTGCCAGCAGCTTAAATACCGACGGGGAGCTGTTTTTT.

Ten or more counts support this clonotype. This sequence joins TRBV7-8 and TRBJ1-4, with D possibly being TRBD1 (6 bases). V lost 3 bases, J lost 6 bases, and 11 bases lay in between. The length of the CDR3 is 14 residues. The germline CDR1 and CDR2 sequences are SGHVS and FQNEAQ. DNA of the CDR3: TGTGCCAGCAGCTTTGGACAGTTACATGAAAAACTGTTTTTT. Protein sequence: CASSFGQLHEKLFF.

This rearrangement joins TRBV7-3 to TRBJ2-1; maybe TRBD2 (6 bases). V lost 5 bases and J 5 bases, leaving 16 bases between the germline ends. Germline V lookup: CDR1 SGHTA, CDR2 FQGTGA. The CDR3 runs to 15 residues. CDR3: CASSADSGPNNEQFF. The CDR3 region has the DNA TGTGCCAGCAGCGCCGATAGCGGACCAAACAATGAGCAGTTCTTC.

This clonotype was recorded at least ten times. The chain employs TRBV19 and TRBJ1-2; D remains unclear. This CDR3 region has 14 residues. CDR1 and CDR2 (germline): LNHDA, SQIVND (reference sequence). Trimming took 8 bases from V and 4 from J, leaving 17 bases between them. The CDR3 reads CASQVRQAAYGYTF. In nucleotides, the CDR3 is TGTGCCAGTCAAGTGCGGCAGGCCGCCTATGGCTACACCTTC. The full variable domain, its missing parts supplied by reference TRBV19 and TRBJ1-2, is DGGITQSPKYLFRKEGQNVTLSCEQNLNHDAMYWYRQDPGQGLRLIYYSQIVNDFQKGDIAEGYSVSREKKESFPLTVTSAQKNPTAFYLCASQVRQAAYGYTFGSGTRLTVV.

This clonotype was seen many times. The chain recombines TRBV5-4 with TRBJ2-3; D may be TRBD2 (5 bases). Germline V gene data show CDR1 as SGHNT and CDR2 as YYREEE (reference sequence). V lost 3 bases, J lost 1 base, and 15 bases lay in between. This CDR3 has 16 amino acids. DNA for the CDR3: TGTGCCAGCAGCTCACCCCACCCCGGGGGCACAGATACGCAGTATTTT. Amino acids: CASSSPHPGGTDTQYF. The variable domain in full, with the rest retrieved from reference TRBV5-4 and TRBJ2-3, is ETGVTQSPTHLIKTRGQQVTLRCSSQSGHNTVSWYQQALGQGPQFIFQYYREEENGRGNFPPRFSGLQFPNYSSELNVNALELDDSALYLCASSSPHPGGTDTQYFGPGTRLTVL.

The chain is built from TRBV6-6 and TRBJ2-5; 7 bases align to TRBD1. Trimming removed 7 bases from V and 4 bases from J; junction bases left unmatched: 6. CDR1 is MNHNY and CDR2 is SVGAGI in the germline V gene (reference sequence). This CDR3 is built from 13 residues. The CDR3 nucleotides are TGTGCCAGCACCGAATGGGACAGAGAGACCCAGTACTTC. Its translation: CASTEWDRETQYF.

This clonotype was seen ten or more times. The chain links TRBV6-2 or TRBV6-3 to TRBJ2-3; a weak D match, TRBD1 (5 bases). Trimming took off 4 bases at V and 2 bases at J, with 10 bases between the two ends. The length of the CDR3 is 14 residues. Germline-derived CDR1 and CDR2 are MNHEY and SVGEGT. The CDR3, as DNA: TGTGCCAGCAGTTTGGACAAATTCACAGATACGCAGTATTTT. Translated: CASSLDKFTDTQYF.

Many counts were recorded for this clonotype. J is TRBJ2-7 and V is TRBV27, with D possibly being TRBD1 (5 bases). Germline V gives CDR1 MNHEY, CDR2 SMNVEV (reference sequence). Deletions cut 6 bases from V and 4 bases from J, with 10 bases between. The CDR3 runs to 12 residues. CDR3 sequence: CASRTQGYEQYF. As DNA, the CDR3 is TGTGCCAGCAGAACCCAGGGTTACGAGCAGTACTTC.